These 25 T cell receptor beta chains were all obtained from the same sample, sequenced in a study of T-cell memory formation after mild COVID-19. One entry per CDR3 protein, called by TCRdb with MiXCR from the 5' RACE reads. This table has around 500,000 distinct CDR3 sequences, around a sixth appearing once. The sample taken for sequencing was PBMCs or a T cell subset sorted from them (not recorded which). Receptor source: an adult woman who had mild COVID-19 (a few samples of this study predate the infection). Cell type and time point are not known.

This clonotype was counted a few times. V is TRBV20-1 and J is TRBJ1-6; D not resolved. Germline CDR1 and CDR2: DFQATT and SNEGSKA (reference sequence). This CDR3 is 18 amino acids long. Deletions cut 3 bases from V and 0 bases from J, with 18 bases between. The CDR3 here is CSASNVYDQSSYNSPLHF. DNA for the CDR3: TGCAGTGCTAGCAACGTGTACGATCAAAGCTCCTATAATTCACCCCTCCACTTT.

This clonotype was found a few times. The chain has TRBV29-1 and TRBJ2-2; the D is unclear. The CDR3 runs to 14 residues. Germline V gives CDR1 SQVTM, CDR2 ANQGSEA. V shed 6 bases and J shed 3 bases, with 14 bases lying between them. DNA of the CDR3: TGCAGCGTAGGGTGGTCGAGTGACACCGGGGAGCTGTTTTTT. Amino acids: CSVGWSSDTGELFF.

This clonotype was detected a few times. This chain uses TRBV7-9 with TRBJ2-6; D might be TRBD2 (7 bases). Germline V gene sequence: CDR1 SEHNR, CDR2 FQNEAQ (reference sequence). The CDR3 has 19 amino acids. Trimming stripped 1 base from V and 1 base from J, with 17 bases between. This chain's CDR3 is CASSLEPGGFPSGANVLTF. The CDR3 nucleotides are TGTGCCAGCAGCTTAGAGCCGGGGGGCTTTCCATCTGGGGCCAACGTCCTGACTTTC.

The chain carries TRBV24-1 and TRBJ1-1; D gene ambiguous. Trimming pared 5 bases from V and 4 bases from J, leaving 4 bases between. From germline, CDR1 is KGHDR and CDR2 SFDVKD. CDR3 length: 11 amino acids. CDR3 DNA: TGTGCCACCAGTGCTGGCACTGAAGCTTTCTTT. Translated, it gives CATSAGTEAFF.

As concerns this clonotype: This is likely a read error, given that the CDR3 carries no conserved phenylalanine or tryptophan at its end. This chain links TRBV14 with TRBJ2-1, with no clear D. V was shortened by 3 bases and J by 1 base, with 10 bases between the two germline ends. The CDR3 runs to 15 residues. CDR1 and CDR2 (germline): SGHDN, FVKESK. The CDR3 loop reads CASSQGVLSYNEQFL. CDR3 sequence (DNA): TGTGCCAGCAGCCAGGGCGTATTGTCCTACAATGAGCAGTTCTTA.

The V gene is TRBV5-1, the J gene TRBJ1-1; no definite D call. CDR1 is SGHRS and CDR2 is YFSETQ in the germline V gene. Trimming pared 7 bases from V and 1 base from J, leaving 17 bases between. The length of the CDR3 is 15 residues. CDR3 loop: CASRDNAASNTEAFF. The CDR3 nucleotides are TGCGCCAGCCGAGACAACGCCGCATCGAACACTGAAGCTTTCTTT.

This clonotype was observed a handful of times. The genes are TRBV4-1 and TRBJ2-1; D might be TRBD2 (5 bases). Germline CDR1 reads MGHRA; CDR2 reads YSYEKL. The CDR3 sequence is 17 residues long. V lost 3 bases to trimming and J lost 0 bases, with 15 bases between them. The CDR3, as DNA: TGCGCCAGCAGCCACCTGGGGAGAGAGGGCTCCTACAATGAGCAGTTCTTC. Amino acid sequence: CASSHLGREGSYNEQFF.

This chain links TRBV5-1 with TRBJ1-2; 9 nucleotides line up with TRBD1. The CDR3 spans 14 residues. Looked up from germline, CDR1 is SGHRS and CDR2 is YFSETQ. The V gene end was trimmed by 4 bases and the J gene end by 6 bases; junction bases not matched to a gene: 7. The CDR3 reads CASSTDTGGNGYTF. CDR3 nucleotide sequence: TGCGCCAGCAGCACTGATACAGGGGGCAATGGCTACACCTTC.

The chain carries TRBV19 and TRBJ2-7, with TRBD2 as a possible D gene (5 bases). The CDR3 runs 11 residues. Germline CDR1 LNHDA, CDR2 SQIVND (reference sequence). Trimming shortened V by 3 bases and J by 6 bases, and 6 bases separated the two germline ends. CDR3: CASSISGEQYF. The CDR3 DNA is TGTGCCAGTAGTATCAGCGGCGAGCAGTACTTC.

This clonotype occurred a few times. This chain joins TRBV20-1 and TRBJ1-3, with D hard to call. Germline V CDR1 and CDR2: DFQATT, SNEGSKA (reference sequence). V lost 0 bases to trimming and J lost 6 bases, with 6 bases between them. There are 12 residues in the CDR3. The DNA of the CDR3 is TGCAGTGCTAGAGATCCGGAAAACACCATATATTTT. It specifies CSARDPENTIYF.

The CDR3 is CAWGAGPHLGEQFF. CDR3 nucleotide sequence: TGTGCCTGGGGGGCCGGGCCACATCTTGGTGAGCAGTTCTTC. The chain combines TRBV30 with TRBJ2-1, with D possibly matching TRBD1 (5 bases). This CDR3 is 14 amino acids long. From germline, CDR1 is GTSNPN and CDR2 SVGIG (reference sequence). V lost 5 bases to trimming and J lost 9 bases, with 20 bases between them.

This clonotype was observed at least ten times. The chain couples TRBV24-1 to TRBJ2-1; 8 nucleotides align to TRBD1. Germline V gene sequence: CDR1 KGHDR, CDR2 SFDVKD. V was pared by 5 bases and J by 5 bases, with 16 bases of the junction left unmatched. The CDR3 has 18 amino acids. CDR3 residues: CATSVPVGQGARNNEQFF. CDR3 DNA sequence: TGTGCCACCAGTGTTCCGGTAGGGCAGGGGGCTCGGAACAATGAGCAGTTCTTC.

The chain couples TRBV6-5 to TRBJ2-1; D possibly corresponds to TRBD1 (5 bases). The CDR3 runs to 17 residues. The ends were cut back, 2 bases at V and 5 bases at J, with 19 bases in the middle. Per the germline V gene, CDR1 is MNHEY and CDR2 is SVGAGI. CDR3 nucleotides: TGTGCCAGCAGTTACACCTCTGAAGGGGCATTGAACAATGAGCAGTTCTTC. Amino acids: CASSYTSEGALNNEQFF.

In nucleotides, the CDR3 is TGCGCCAGCAGCTATTTGGGACAGGGAGGTACTGAAGCTTTCTTT. Its protein is CASSYLGQGGTEAFF. The chain employs TRBV5-1 and TRBJ1-1; 9 nucleotides align to TRBD1. The germline V gene encodes CDR1 SGHRS and CDR2 YFSETQ. V trimming: 3 bases; J trimming: 5 bases; junction bases outside the gene matches: 8. The CDR3 has 15 residues. Supplemented by reference TRBV5-1 and TRBJ1-1, the full variable domain reads KAGVTQTPRYLIKTRGQQVTLSCSPISGHRSVSWYQQTPGQGLQFLFEYFSETQRNKGNFPGRFSGRQFSNSRSEMNVSTLELGDSALYLCASSYLGQGGTEAFFGQGTRLTVV.

V gene TRBV15 combines with J gene TRBJ1-1; D not certain. Germline V lookup: CDR1 LNHNV, CDR2 YYDKDF (reference sequence). There are 13 residues in the CDR3. Deletions cut 1 base from V and 5 bases from J, with 8 bases between. The CDR3 protein is CATSRGMRTEAFF. In DNA form, the CDR3 reads TGTGCCACCAGCAGAGGTATGCGGACTGAAGCTTTCTTT. Based on the CDR3 plus reference TRBV15 and TRBJ1-1, the full variable domain is DAMVIQNPRYQVTQFGKPVTLSCSQTLNHNVMYWYQQKSSQAPKLLFHYYDKDFNNEADTPDNFQSRRPNTSFCFLDIRSPGLGDTAMYLCATSRGMRTEAFFGQGTRLTVV.

The chain uses TRBV5-1 and TRBJ1-1, with D maybe TRBD1 (5 bases). From germline, CDR1 is SGHRS and CDR2 YFSETQ. This CDR3 contains 14 residues. Trimming removed 6 bases at V and 0 bases at J, with 12 bases between. The CDR3 coding sequence is TGCGCCAGCACCCTGACAGAATTGAACACTGAAGCTTTCTTT. Its protein product is CASTLTELNTEAFF. Drawing the rest from reference TRBV5-1 and TRBJ1-1, the complete variable domain is KAGVTQTPRYLIKTRGQQVTLSCSPISGHRSVSWYQQTPGQGLQFLFEYFSETQRNKGNFPGRFSGRQFSNSRSEMNVSTLELGDSALYLCASTLTELNTEAFFGQGTRLTVV.

This clonotype was recorded many times. This chain links TRBV6-2 or TRBV6-3 with TRBJ2-2; D possibly corresponds to TRBD2 (5 bases). The germline V gene has CDR1 MNHEY and CDR2 SVGEGT. V lost 6 bases, J lost 7 bases, and 12 bases lay in between. The CDR3 has 13 amino acids. The CDR3 protein is CASSPTGYGELFF. CDR3 nucleotides: TGTGCCAGCAGCCCTACGGGATACGGGGAGCTGTTTTTT.

The CDR3 DNA reads TGTGCCAGCGTACGGGACAGAAAATATGGCTACACCTTC. Translation gives CASVRDRKYGYTF. This chain uses TRBV6-1 with TRBJ1-2, with 7 positions matching TRBD1. The V and J ends lost 8 bases and 5 bases, in that order; junction bases with no gene match: 8. The germline CDR1 and CDR2 sequences are MNHNS and SASEGT. This CDR3 is 13 amino acids long.

V is TRBV7-9 and J is TRBJ2-1; D is ambiguous. The CDR3 extends over 13 amino acids. The V gene lost 3 bases and the J gene lost 5 bases, with 8 bases spanning the gap. CDR1 SEHNR and CDR2 FQNEAQ come from the germline V gene (reference sequence). The CDR3 DNA sequence: TGTGCCAGCAGCTTTCCCCCCCACAATGAGCAGTTCTTC. Its protein is CASSFPPHNEQFF.

The sample holds a few counts of this clonotype. The chain carries TRBV12-3 or TRBV12-4 and TRBJ1-2; D is unclear. Trimming removed 3 bases at V and 11 bases at J, with 1 base between. The CDR3 spans 8 residues. The CDR3 DNA follows: TGTGCCAGCAGTTTGTACACCTTC. It encodes CASSLYTF.

This sequence joins TRBV10-3 and TRBJ2-7; 9 bases map to TRBD2. Looked up from germline, CDR1 is ENHRY and CDR2 is SYGVKD. The junction had 1 base not matched to a gene; V was cut back by 2 bases and J by 2 bases. There are 14 residues in the CDR3. For the CDR3, the DNA is TGTGCCATCAGTGAGGGACTAGCGCCCTACGAGCAGTACTTC. Translated: CAISEGLAPYEQYF.

The chain couples TRBV5-8 to TRBJ1-1, with a possible D match to TRBD1 (5 bases). From germline, CDR1 is SGHTS and CDR2 YDEGEE. V lost 6 bases and J lost 5, with 20 bases in between. The CDR3 runs to 15 residues. Here the CDR3 reads CASNFPASGGTEAFF. Here the CDR3 DNA reads TGTGCCAGCAATTTTCCAGCCTCCGGGGGGACTGAAGCTTTCTTT.

The V and J genes are TRBV15 and TRBJ2-1; tentatively, D is TRBD1 or TRBD2 (5 bases each). The CDR3 has 18 residues. The V gene's germline CDR1 is LNHNV and CDR2 YYDKDF (reference sequence). V lost 1 base and J lost 0, with 16 bases in between. CDR3 loop: CATSRGGLGPSSYNEQFF. The DNA for the CDR3 is TGTGCCACCAGCAGAGGAGGTTTGGGACCCAGCTCCTACAATGAGCAGTTCTTC.

On this clonotype: Compared with germline, one end of the junction differs, possibly owing to a read error. This chain uses TRBV10-3 with TRBJ2-7, with D perhaps matching TRBD1 or TRBD2 (5 bases each). The germline V gene encodes CDR1 ENHRY and CDR2 SYGVKD. This CDR3 contains 12 residues. This chain's CDR3 is CAISELGDEQYF. As DNA, the CDR3 is TGTGCCATCAGCGAGTTGGGGGACGAGCAGTACTTC.

In this sample, this clonotype turned up a few times. The V call is TRBV4-2, the J call TRBJ2-1; 8 bases match TRBD2. This CDR3 spans 20 amino acids. The J segment lost 6 bases and the V segment lost 1 base, leaving 20 bases of the junction unmatched. Germline assignment: CDR1 LGHNA and CDR2 YNFKEQ. The chain's CDR3 is CASSQGAWTDPGLEVNEQFF. The CDR3, as DNA: TGTGCCAGCAGCCAAGGGGCATGGACAGACCCGGGACTAGAAGTCAATGAGCAGTTCTTC.